This T cell receptor (beta chain) was captured by sequencing in a study of T-cell reconstitution after alpha-beta-depleted transplantation in children (dated by TCRdb to 2015 to 2016). In the study overall: T-cell immune reconstitution after TCRalphabeta/CD19-depleted allogeneic hematopoietic cell transplantation in children was quantitatively tracked in the study by means of TCR repertoire profiling.

The sample's treatment or condition label, in plain terms: allogeneic hematopoietic cell transplantation with graft depleted of TCRalphabeta T cells and CD19 B cells. The children who served as transplant recipients had been given grafts of TCRalphabeta/CD19-depleted allogeneic hematopoietic cells. Counted from cysteine to phenylalanine, this CDR3 has 14 amino acids. Only the CDR3 DNA stays, 42 bases, in frame from base 1. The germline V gene (reference sequence) sets CDR1 to DFQATT and CDR2 to SNEGSKA. The germline ends are 13 bases apart after V is trimmed by 0 bases and J by 10 bases. Here is what the overall study found, with its caveats: The apparently early recovery of alphabetaT-cell counts about two months after transplant reportedly depended on only several hundred rapidly expanded clones that came from non-depleted graft cells. Over the following months the frequencies of hyperexpanded clones went down, and after one year T-cell counts and TCRbeta diversity were mostly credited to newly produced T cells. In some patients, the high TCRbeta diversity seen at day 60 was put down to recipient T cells and intrathymic progenitors that had survived conditioning.

A few counts support this clonotype. What this receptor recognizes is not known. Qualities for individual bases were not recorded, and no much larger clone is one base off. The library was prepared using PCR. Sequencing used an Illumina HiSeq 2500. TCR library preparation used molecular barcoding, with unique molecular identifiers applied to normalize quantification of the TCRbeta repertoire. The public reads were reprocessed in TCRdb via fastp at Q25 and MiXCR, keeping in-frame beta chains. One record per CDR3 amino acid sequence lists the most common genes and DNA. The sample table holds some 200,000 distinct CDR3 sequences, of which about 8.2% were seen once. Together, the top ten hold approximately 34% of the sample.

The chain links TRBV20-1 with TRBJ1-6; D gene: possibly TRBD1, on 6 matching bases. The TCR sequence derives from a male patient aged 2-9 years who had a stem cell transplant for acute myeloid leukemia, so the T cells may come from the graft donor. The sample consisted of PBMCs, mostly from graft donor cells, taken 360 days after TCRalphabeta/CD19-depleted stem cell transplant. Here the CDR3 is given as CSAREARGGSPLHF. The DNA sequence is TGCAGTGCTAGAGAGGCCAGGGGCGGCTCACCCCTCCACTTT.